This T cell receptor beta chain was identified during a study of T-cell memory formation after mild COVID-19. The study's findings and limits: Some responding clones appeared in pre-infection memory, suggesting cross-reactive memory joined.

Turning to this clonotype: What it binds is not known.

Each CDR3 protein is one row after TCRdb ran MiXCR on the 5' RACE reads. The sample yields 450,000 to 650,000 distinct CDR3 sequences, approximately 18% seen once. V lost 2 bases and J 0 bases, leaving 10 bases between the germline ends. The CDR3 runs 16 residues. Germline values: CDR1 SGHVS, CDR2 FNYEAQ. The V and J genes are TRBV7-6 and TRBJ2-2, with a possible D match to TRBD1 (5 bases). Material for sequencing was PBMCs or a T cell subset sorted from them (not recorded which). The sequence was collected from an adult woman who had mild COVID-19 (a few samples of this study predate the infection). Cell type and time point are not known. CDR3 coding DNA: TGTGCCAGCAGCTTAAGTATGGGGCCGAACACCGGGGAGCTGTTTTTT. Its translation: CASSLSMGPNTGELFF. The full variable domain, its missing parts supplied by reference TRBV7-6 and TRBJ2-2, is GAGVSQSPRYKVTKRGQDVALRCDPISGHVSLYWYRQALGQGPEFLTYFNYEAQQDKSGLPNDRFSAERPEGSISTLTIQRTEQRDSAMYRCASSLSMGPNTGELFFGEGSRLTVL.